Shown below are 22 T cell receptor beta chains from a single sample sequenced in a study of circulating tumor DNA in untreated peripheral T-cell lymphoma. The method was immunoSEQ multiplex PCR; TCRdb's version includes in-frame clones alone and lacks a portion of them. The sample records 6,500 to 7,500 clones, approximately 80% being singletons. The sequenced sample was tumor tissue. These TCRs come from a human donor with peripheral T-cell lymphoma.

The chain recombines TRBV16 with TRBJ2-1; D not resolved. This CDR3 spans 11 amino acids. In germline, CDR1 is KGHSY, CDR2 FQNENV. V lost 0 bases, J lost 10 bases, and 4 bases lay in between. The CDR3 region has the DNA TGTGCCAGCAGCCAATCTGTAGAGCAGTTCTTC. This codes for CASSQSVEQFF. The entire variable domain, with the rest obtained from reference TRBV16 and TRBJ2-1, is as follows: GEEVAQTPKHLVRGEGQKAKLYCAPIKGHSYVFWYQQVLKNEFKFLISFQNENVFDETGMPKERFSAKCLPNSPCSLEIQATKLEDSAVYFCASSQSVEQFFGPGTRLTVL.

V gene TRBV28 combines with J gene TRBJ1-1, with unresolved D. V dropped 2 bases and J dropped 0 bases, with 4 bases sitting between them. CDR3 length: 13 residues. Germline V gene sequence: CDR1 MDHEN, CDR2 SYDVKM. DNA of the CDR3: TGTGCCAGCAGTTTAACGATGAACACTGAAGCTTTCTTT. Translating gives CASSLTMNTEAFF.

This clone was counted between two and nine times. CDR3 coding DNA: TGTGCCAGCATACCCGGGACCACCTACGAGCAGTACTTC. Protein product: CASIPGTTYEQYF. The rearrangement uses TRBV28 and TRBJ2-7; D is tentatively TRBD1 or TRBD2 (5 bases each). Deletions cut 7 bases from V and 2 bases from J, with 12 bases between. Germline CDR1 reads MDHEN; CDR2 reads SYDVKM. The CDR3 consists of 13 residues.

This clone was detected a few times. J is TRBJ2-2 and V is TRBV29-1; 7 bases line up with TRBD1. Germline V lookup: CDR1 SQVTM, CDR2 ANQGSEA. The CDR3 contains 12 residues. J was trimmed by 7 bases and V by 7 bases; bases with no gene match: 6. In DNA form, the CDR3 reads TGCAGCGGCCGAACAGGGGACGGGGAGCTGTTTTTT. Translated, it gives CSGRTGDGELFF.

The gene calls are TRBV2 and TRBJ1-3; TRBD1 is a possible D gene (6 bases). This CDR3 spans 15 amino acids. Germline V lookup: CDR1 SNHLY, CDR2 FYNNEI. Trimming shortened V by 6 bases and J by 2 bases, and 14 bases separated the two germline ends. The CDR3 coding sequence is TGTGCCAGCAGCCTCTGGGCAGGGGCTGGAAACACCATATATTTT. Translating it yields CASSLWAGAGNTIYF. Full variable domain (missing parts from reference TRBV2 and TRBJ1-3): EPEVTQTPSHQVTQMGQEVILRCVPISNHLYFYWYRQILGQKVEFLVSFYNNEISEKSEIFDDQFSVERPDGSNFTLKIRSTKLEDSAMYFCASSLWAGAGNTIYFGEGSWLTVV.

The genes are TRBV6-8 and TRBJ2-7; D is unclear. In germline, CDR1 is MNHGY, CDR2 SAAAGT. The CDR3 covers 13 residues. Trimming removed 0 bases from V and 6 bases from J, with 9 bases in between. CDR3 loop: CASSYSAALEQYF. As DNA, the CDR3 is TGTGCCAGCAGTTACTCGGCAGCCCTCGAGCAGTACTTC.

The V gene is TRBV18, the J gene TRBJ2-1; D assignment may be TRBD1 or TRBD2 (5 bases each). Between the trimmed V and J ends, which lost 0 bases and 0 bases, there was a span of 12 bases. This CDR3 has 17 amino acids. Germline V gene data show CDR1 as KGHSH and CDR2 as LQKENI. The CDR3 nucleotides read TGTGCCAGCTCACCACCGAGGGGAGCCCTCTCCTACAATGAGCAGTTCTTC. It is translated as CASSPPRGALSYNEQFF.

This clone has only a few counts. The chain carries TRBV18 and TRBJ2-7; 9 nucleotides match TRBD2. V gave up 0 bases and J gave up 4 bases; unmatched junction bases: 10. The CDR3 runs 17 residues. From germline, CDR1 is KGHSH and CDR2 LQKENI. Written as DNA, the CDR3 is TGTGCCAGCTCACCACCCGGCCTAGCGGGGTTTCGGTACGAGCAGTACTTC. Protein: CASSPPGLAGFRYEQYF.

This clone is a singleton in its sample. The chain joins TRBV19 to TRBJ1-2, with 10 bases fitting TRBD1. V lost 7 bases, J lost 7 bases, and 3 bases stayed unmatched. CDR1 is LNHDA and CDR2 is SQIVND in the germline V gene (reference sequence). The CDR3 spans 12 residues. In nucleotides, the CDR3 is TGTGCCAGTACCGACAGGGGGCTTGGCTACACCTTC. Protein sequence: CASTDRGLGYTF.

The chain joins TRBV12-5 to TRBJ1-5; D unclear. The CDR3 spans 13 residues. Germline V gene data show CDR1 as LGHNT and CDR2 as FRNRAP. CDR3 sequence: CASHLGGNQPQHF. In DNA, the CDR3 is TGTGCCAGTCACTTGGGAGGCAATCAGCCCCAGCATTTT.

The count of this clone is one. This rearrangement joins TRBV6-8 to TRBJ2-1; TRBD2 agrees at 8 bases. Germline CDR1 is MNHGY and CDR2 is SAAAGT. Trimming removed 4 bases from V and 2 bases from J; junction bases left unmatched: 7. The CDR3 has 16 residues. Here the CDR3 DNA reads TGTGCCAGCAGTTTATCGGACGGGGGGGCCTACAATGAGCAGTTCTTC. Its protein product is CASSLSDGGAYNEQFF.

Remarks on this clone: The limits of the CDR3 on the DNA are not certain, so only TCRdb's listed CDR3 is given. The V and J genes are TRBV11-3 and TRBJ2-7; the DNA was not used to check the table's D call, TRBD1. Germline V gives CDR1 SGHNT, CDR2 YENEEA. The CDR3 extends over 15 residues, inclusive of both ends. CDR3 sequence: CASSLGQATSYEQYF.

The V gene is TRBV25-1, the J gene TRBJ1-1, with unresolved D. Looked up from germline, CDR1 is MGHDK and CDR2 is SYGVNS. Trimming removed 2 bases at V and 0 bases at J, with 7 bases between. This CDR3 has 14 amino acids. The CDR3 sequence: CASSEEGLNTEAFF. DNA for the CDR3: TGTGCCAGCAGTGAAGAAGGGTTGAACACTGAAGCTTTCTTT.

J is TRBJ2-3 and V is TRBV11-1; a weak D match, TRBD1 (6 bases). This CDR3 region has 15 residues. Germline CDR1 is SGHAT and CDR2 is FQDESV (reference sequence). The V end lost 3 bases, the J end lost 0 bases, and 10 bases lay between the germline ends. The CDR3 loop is CASSLLGGSTDTQYF. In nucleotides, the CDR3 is TGTGCCAGCAGCTTGTTAGGGGGAAGCACAGATACGCAGTATTTT.

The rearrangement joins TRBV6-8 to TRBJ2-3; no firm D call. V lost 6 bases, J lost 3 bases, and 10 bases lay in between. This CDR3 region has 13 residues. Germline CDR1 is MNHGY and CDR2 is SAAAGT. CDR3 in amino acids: CASSHPPTDTQYF. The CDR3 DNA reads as TGTGCCAGCAGCCACCCCCCGACAGATACGCAGTATTTT.

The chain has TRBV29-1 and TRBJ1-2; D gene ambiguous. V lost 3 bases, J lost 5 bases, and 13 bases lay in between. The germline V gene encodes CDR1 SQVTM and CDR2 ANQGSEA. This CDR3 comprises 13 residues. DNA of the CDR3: TGCAGCGTTGAGCCCGGCGGGTGGTATGGCTACACCTTC. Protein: CSVEPGGWYGYTF.

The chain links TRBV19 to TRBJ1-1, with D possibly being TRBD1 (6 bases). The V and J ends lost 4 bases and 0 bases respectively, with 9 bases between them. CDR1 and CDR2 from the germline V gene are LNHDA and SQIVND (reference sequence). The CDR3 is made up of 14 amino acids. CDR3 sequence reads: CASSNRVMNTEAFF. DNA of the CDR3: TGTGCCAGTAGTAACAGGGTCATGAACACTGAAGCTTTCTTT.

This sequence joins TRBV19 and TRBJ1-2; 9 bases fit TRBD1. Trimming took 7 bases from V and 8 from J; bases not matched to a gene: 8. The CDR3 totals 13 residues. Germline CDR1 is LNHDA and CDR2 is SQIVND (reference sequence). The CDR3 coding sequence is TGTGCCAGTAATAACAGGGGGCCCGCGGGCTACACCTTC. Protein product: CASNNRGPAGYTF.

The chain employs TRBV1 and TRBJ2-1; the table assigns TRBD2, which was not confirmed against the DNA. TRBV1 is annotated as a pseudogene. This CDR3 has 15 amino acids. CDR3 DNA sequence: TGCGCCAGCAGCCAAGGGACTAGCGGGGGGAATGAGCAGTTCTTC. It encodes CASSQGTSGGNEQFF.

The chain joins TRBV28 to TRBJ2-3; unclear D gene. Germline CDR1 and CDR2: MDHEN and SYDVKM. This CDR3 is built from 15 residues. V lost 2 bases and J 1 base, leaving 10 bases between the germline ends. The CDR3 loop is CASSLGLGRTDTQYF. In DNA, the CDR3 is TGTGCCAGCAGTTTAGGTCTGGGCCGCACAGATACGCAGTATTTT.

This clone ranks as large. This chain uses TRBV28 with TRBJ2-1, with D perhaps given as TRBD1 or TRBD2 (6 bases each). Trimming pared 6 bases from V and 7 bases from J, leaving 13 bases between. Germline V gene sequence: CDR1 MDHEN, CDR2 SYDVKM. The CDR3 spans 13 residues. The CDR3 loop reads CASRGGLRNEQFF. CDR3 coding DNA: TGTGCCAGCAGAGGGGGGCTAAGGAATGAGCAGTTCTTC.

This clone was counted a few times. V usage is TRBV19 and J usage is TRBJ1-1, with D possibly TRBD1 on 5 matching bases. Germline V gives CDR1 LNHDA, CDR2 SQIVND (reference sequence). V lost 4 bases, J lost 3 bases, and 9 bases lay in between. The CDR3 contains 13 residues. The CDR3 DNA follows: TGTGCCAGTAGTAACAGGTTGGACACTGAAGCTTTCTTT. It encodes CASSNRLDTEAFF.